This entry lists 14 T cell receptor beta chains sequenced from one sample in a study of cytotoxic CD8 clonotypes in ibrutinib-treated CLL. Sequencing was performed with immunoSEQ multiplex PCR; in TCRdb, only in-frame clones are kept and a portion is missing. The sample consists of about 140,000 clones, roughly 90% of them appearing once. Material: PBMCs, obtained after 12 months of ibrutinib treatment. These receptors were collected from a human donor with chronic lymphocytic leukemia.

CDR3 sequence reads: CASSQDPGQGFGANVLTF. The CDR3 DNA follows: TGTGCCAGCAGCCAAGACCCGGGACAGGGTTTTGGGGCCAACGTCCTGACTTTC. The gene calls are TRBV4-2 and TRBJ2-6, with 9 positions matching TRBD1. The CDR3 covers 18 residues. V lost 0 bases and J lost 3; bases outside the gene matches: 6. The germline gives CDR1 LGHNA, CDR2 YNFKEQ.

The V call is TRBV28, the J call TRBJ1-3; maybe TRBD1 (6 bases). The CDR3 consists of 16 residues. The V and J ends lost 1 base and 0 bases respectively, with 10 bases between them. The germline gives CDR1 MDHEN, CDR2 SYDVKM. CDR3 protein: CASSLYLDSSGNTIYF. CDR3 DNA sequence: TGTGCCAGCAGTTTATACCTGGACAGCTCTGGAAACACCATATATTTT. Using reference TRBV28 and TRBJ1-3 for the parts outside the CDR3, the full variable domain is DVKVTQSSRYLVKRTGEKVFLECVQDMDHENMFWYRQDPGLGLRLIYFSYDVKMKEKGDIPEGYSVSREKKERFSLILESASTNQTSMYLCASSLYLDSSGNTIYFGEGSWLTVV.

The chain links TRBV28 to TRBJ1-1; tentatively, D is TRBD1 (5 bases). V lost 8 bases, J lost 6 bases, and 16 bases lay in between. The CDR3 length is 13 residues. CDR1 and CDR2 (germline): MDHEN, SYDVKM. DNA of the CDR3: TGTGCCAGCGGATCCCTCGGGGGTCCTGAAGCTTTCTTT. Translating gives CASGSLGGPEAFF.

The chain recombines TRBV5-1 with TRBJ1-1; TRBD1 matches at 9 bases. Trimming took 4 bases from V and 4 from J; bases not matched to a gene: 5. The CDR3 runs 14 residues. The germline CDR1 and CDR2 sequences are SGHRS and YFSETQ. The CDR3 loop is CASSGQGFSTEAFF. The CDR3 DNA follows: TGCGCCAGCAGCGGACAGGGGTTTAGCACTGAAGCTTTCTTT.

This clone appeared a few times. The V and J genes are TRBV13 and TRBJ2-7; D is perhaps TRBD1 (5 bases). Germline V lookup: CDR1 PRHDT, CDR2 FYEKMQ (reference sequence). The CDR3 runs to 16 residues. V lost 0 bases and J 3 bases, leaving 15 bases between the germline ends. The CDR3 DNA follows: TGTGCCAGCAGCTTAGGCCAAGGGGCCGCAAGCTACGAGCAGTACTTC. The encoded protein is CASSLGQGAASYEQYF.

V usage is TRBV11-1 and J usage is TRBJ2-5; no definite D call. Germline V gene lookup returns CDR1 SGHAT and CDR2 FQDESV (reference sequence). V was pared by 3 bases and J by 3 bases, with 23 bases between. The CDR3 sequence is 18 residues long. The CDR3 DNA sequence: TGTGCCAGCAGCTTCGAAAGGTTCGTAGCTGTCCAGAAAGAGACCCAGTACTTC. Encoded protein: CASSFERFVAVQKETQYF. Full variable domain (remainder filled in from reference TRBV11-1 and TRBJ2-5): EAEVAQSPRYKITEKSQAVAFWCDPISGHATLYWYRQILGQGPELLVQFQDESVVDDSQLPKDRFSAERLKGVDSTLKIQPAELGDSAMYLCASSFERFVAVQKETQYFGPGTRLLVL.

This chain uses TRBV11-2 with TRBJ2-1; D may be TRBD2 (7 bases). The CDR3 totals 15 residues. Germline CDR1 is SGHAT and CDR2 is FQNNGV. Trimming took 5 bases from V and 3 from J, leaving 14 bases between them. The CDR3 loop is CASSPRGGDYNEQFF. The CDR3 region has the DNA TGTGCCAGCAGCCCCCGAGGGGGGGACTACAATGAGCAGTTCTTC.

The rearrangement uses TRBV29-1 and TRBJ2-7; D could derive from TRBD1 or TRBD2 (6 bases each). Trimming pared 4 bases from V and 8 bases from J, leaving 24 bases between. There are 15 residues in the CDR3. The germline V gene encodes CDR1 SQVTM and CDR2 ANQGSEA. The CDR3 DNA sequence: TGCAGCGTTGCGAACTTTGGGGGCCCGGGGGTCAAGCAGTACTTC. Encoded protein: CSVANFGGPGVKQYF.

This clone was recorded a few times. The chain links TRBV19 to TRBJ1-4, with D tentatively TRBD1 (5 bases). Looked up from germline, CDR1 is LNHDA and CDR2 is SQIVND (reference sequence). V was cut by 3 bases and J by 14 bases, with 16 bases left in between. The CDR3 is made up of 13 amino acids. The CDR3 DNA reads TGTGCCAGTAGTATTGTGAGGGGTGAAGAGCTGTTTTTT. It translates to CASSIVRGEELFF.

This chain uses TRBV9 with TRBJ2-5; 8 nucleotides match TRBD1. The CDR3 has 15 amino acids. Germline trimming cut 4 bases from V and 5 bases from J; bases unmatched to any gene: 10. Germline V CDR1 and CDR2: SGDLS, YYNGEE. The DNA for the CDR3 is TGTGCCAGCAGCCTCGCAGGGGGCAGGCTCGAGACCCAGTACTTC. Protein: CASSLAGGRLETQYF.

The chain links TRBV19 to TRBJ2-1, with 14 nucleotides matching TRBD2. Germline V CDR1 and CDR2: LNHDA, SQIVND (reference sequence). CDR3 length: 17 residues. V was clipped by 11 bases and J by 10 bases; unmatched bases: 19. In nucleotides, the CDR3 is TGTGCCGGCCTCCTGGGACTAGCGGGAGAGTCCCAAGGGGAGCAGTTCTTC. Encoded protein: CAGLLGLAGESQGEQFF. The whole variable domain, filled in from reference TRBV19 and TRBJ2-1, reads DGGITQSPKYLFRKEGQNVTLSCEQNLNHDAMYWYRQDPGQGLRLIYYSQIVNDFQKGDIAEGYSVSREKKESFPLTVTSAQKNPTAFYLCAGLLGLAGESQGEQFFGPGTRLTVL.

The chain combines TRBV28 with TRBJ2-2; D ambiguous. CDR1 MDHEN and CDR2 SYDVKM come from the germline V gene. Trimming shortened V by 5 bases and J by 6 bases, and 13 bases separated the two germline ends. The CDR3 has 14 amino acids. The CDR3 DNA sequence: TGTGCCAGCAGTCCCTCTTGGTCCGCCGGGGAGCTGTTTTTT. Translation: CASSPSWSAGELFF. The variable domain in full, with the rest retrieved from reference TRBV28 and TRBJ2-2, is DVKVTQSSRYLVKRTGEKVFLECVQDMDHENMFWYRQDPGLGLRLIYFSYDVKMKEKGDIPEGYSVSREKKERFSLILESASTNQTSMYLCASSPSWSAGELFFGEGSRLTVL.

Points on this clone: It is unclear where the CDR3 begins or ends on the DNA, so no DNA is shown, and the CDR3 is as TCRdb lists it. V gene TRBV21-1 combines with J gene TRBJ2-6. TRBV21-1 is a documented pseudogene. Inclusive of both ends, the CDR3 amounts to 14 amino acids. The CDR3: CASRWGSGANVLTF.

CDR3 bases: TGTGCCAGTAGTAGACAGGTAGGGAATGAGCAGTTCTTC. This gives the protein CASSRQVGNEQFF. The chain has TRBV19 and TRBJ2-1, with a possible D match to TRBD1 (6 bases). Germline V gene lookup returns CDR1 LNHDA and CDR2 SQIVND (reference sequence). V was shortened by 4 bases and J by 7 bases, with 11 bases between the two germline ends. The CDR3 length is 13 residues.